This record looks at one T cell receptor beta chain sequence and its context. The antigen remains undetermined. V lost 5 bases and J lost 0, with 13 bases in between. Germline assignment: CDR1 LNHDA and CDR2 SQIVND (reference sequence). The CDR3 is 15 amino acids. Naive CD8 populations comprised CD45RO-negative cells positively selected for CCR7, excluding terminally differentiated effector memory CD45RA+ cells. This sample is part of a study of shared clonotypes between healthy human individuals. Study outcomes and limitations: Clonotype sharing among donors was expected to depend on sequencing depth.

Data came from immunoSEQ multiplex PCR; TCRdb stores just in-frame clones and leaves some out. The sample contains 2 million to 2.5 million clones, 85% to 95% of which appear only once. Material: naive CD8+ T cells from PBMCs. The clonotype comes from a man aged 18 to 29 in good health. Some clones in this sample may be carry-over from other donors' samples. The V gene is TRBV19, the J gene TRBJ1-1; D is uncertain. The CDR3 reads CASSVTGLMNTEAFF. The CDR3 coding sequence is TGTGCCAGTAGTGTCACGGGCCTTATGAACACTGAAGCTTTCTTT. Full variable domain (rest looked up from reference TRBV19 and TRBJ1-1): DGGITQSPKYLFRKEGQNVTLSCEQNLNHDAMYWYRQDPGQGLRLIYYSQIVNDFQKGDIAEGYSVSREKKESFPLTVTSAQKNPTAFYLCASSVTGLMNTEAFFGQGTRLTVV.